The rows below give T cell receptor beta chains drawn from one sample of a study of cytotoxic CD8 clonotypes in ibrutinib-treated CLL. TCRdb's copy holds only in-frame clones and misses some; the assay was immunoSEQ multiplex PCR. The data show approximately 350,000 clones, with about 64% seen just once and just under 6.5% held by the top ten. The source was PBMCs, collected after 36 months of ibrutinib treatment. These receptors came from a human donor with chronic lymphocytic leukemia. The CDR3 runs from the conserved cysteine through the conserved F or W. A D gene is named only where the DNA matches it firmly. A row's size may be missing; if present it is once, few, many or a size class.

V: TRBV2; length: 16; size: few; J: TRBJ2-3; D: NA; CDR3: CASRGDRDKVMGTQYF; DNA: TGTGCCAGCAGGGGGGATCGGGACAAGGTAATGGGTACGCAGTATTTT
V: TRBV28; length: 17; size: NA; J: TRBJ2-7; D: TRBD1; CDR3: CASCETGDFSGCNEQYF; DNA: TGTGCCAGCTGTGAGACAGGGGATTTTTCCGGATGCAACGAGCAGTACTTC
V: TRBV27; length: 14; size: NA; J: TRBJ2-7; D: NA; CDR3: CASSLSRFVGEQYF; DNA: TGTGCCAGCAGTTTATCGAGATTTGTAGGCGAGCAGTACTTC
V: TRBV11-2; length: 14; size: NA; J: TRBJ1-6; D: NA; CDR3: CASSPIREGSPLHF; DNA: TGTGCCAGCAGCCCGATAAGGGAGGGATCACCCCTCCACTTT
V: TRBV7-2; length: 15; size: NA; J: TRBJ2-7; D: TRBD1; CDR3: CASSKWTGSSYEQYF; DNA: TGTGCCAGCAGCAAATGGACAGGGAGCTCCTACGAGCAGTACTTC
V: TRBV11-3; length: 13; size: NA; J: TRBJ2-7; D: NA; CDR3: CASSYLSAYEQYF; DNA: TGTGCCAGCAGTTACCTCTCGGCCTACGAGCAGTACTTC
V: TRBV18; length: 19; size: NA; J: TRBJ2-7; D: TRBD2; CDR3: CASSPRPITIAGVGYEQYF; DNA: TGTGCCAGCTCACCGCGCCCGATAACCATAGCGGGAGTTGGCTACGAGCAGTACTTC
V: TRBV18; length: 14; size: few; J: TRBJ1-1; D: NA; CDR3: CASSPGEGYTEAFF; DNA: TGTGCCAGCTCACCAGGGGAGGGCTACACTGAAGCTTTCTTT
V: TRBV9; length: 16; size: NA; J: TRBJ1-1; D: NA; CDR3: CASSLLALTRNTEAFF; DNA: TGTGCCAGCAGCCTTTTGGCTTTAACAAGGAACACTGAAGCTTTCTTT
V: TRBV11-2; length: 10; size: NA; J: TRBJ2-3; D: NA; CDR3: CASSALEQYF; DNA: TGTGCCAGCAGCGCCTTAGAGCAGTATTTT